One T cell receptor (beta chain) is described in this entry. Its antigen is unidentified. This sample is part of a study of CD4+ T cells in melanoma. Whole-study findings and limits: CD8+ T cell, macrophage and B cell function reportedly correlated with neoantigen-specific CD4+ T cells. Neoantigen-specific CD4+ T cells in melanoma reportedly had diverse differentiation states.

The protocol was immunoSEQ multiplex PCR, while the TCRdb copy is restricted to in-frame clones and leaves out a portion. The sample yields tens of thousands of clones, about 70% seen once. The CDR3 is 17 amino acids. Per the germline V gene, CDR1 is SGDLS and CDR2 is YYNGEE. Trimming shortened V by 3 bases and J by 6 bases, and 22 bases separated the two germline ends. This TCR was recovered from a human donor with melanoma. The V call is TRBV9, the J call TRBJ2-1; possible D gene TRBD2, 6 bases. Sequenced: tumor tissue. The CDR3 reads CASSARAGTSGLNEQFF. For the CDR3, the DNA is TGTGCCAGCAGCGCAAGAGCCGGGACTTCGGGCCTCAATGAGCAGTTCTTC.